This is a list of T cell receptor beta chains from one sample in a study of PD-L1 blockade in urothelial cancer. Generated by immunoSEQ multiplex PCR, the TCRdb table keeps only in-frame clones and is missing some. The data contain 44,000 or so clones, around 88% of them singletons. The sequencing here drew on PBMCs, taken around atezolizumab (anti-PD-L1) treatment. These receptors all come from an elderly man with urothelial cancer. The CDR3 runs from the conserved cysteine through the conserved F or W. The D gene is left open where the match is weak. Part of the rows lack a size; the others show once, few, many or a class for expanded clones.

- - TRBJ2-7 TRBV5-5 CASSWTKGGDSYEQYF TGTGCCAGCAGCTGGACCAAAGGGGGGGACTCCTACGAGCAGTACTTC
TRBD2 - TRBJ2-5 TRBV25-1 CASSAAGGRKTQYF TGTGCCAGCAGCGCTGCGGGGGGACGGAAGACCCAGTACTTC
- - TRBJ2-1 TRBV28 CASNLGGVPSNEQFF TGTGCCTCAAACTTGGGGGGAGTACCTTCCAATGAGCAGTTCTTC
TRBD1 - TRBJ2-1 TRBV28 CASSFDRGANEQFF TGTGCCAGCAGTTTCGACAGGGGGGCGAATGAGCAGTTCTTC
TRBD1 - TRBJ1-2 TRBV12-5 CASGLSSLSRDRALYGYTF TGTGCTAGTGGTCTCTCGTCTCTCTCCCGGGACAGGGCATTGTATGGCTACACCTTC
TRBD2 - TRBJ2-7 TRBV11-2 CASSLRGLAGTYEQYF TGTGCCAGCAGCTTACGGGGACTAGCGGGCACCTACGAGCAGTACTTC
- - TRBJ2-1 TRBV11-2 CASSFGQGSYNEQFF TGTGCCAGCAGCTTCGGGCAGGGCAGCTACAATGAGCAGTTCTTC
TRBD2 - TRBJ2-5 TRBV5-1 CASSPRTSGIQETQYF TGCGCCAGCAGCCCCCGGACTAGCGGGATCCAAGAGACCCAGTACTTC
- - TRBJ2-3 TRBV30 CASGGRGPDTQYF TGTGCCTCAGGGGGGCGCGGTCCAGATACGCAGTATTTT
TRBD2 - TRBJ2-5 TRBV2 CASSETLAGSQETQYF TGTGCCAGCAGTGAAACACTAGCGGGAAGCCAAGAGACCCAGTACTTC
TRBD1 - TRBJ1-1 TRBV25-1 CASSGGRTGRNTEAFF TGTGCCAGCAGTGGAGGTCGGACAGGGAGAAACACTGAAGCTTTCTTT
- - TRBJ1-1 TRBV18 CASSPIEGRDTEAFF TGTGCCAGCTCACCTATTGAGGGTAGGGACACTGAAGCTTTCTTT
- once TRBJ2-7 TRBV7-8 CASSPQPLYREPYEQYF TGTGCCAGCAGCCCACAGCCCCTGTACCGGGAGCCCTACGAGCAGTACTTC
- - TRBJ1-2 TRBV29-1 CSVHRLGVDRPGGYTF TGCAGCGTTCACCGTCTAGGGGTAGACAGGCCTGGGGGCTACACCTTC
- once TRBJ2-7 TRBV5-4 CASSSPQGPLDEQYF TGTGCCAGCAGCTCCCCACAGGGACCCCTTGACGAGCAGTACTTC
- - TRBJ1-1 TRBV5-4 CASSQGGANTEAFF TGTGCCAGCAGCCAAGGTGGGGCGAACACTGAAGCTTTCTTT
TRBD1 - TRBJ1-4 TRBV29-1 CSVGDRSEKLFF TGCAGCGTTGGGGACAGAAGTGAAAAACTGTTTTTT
TRBD1 - TRBJ1-2 TRBV27 CASRSWDREDYGYTF TGTGCCAGCAGGTCTTGGGACAGGGAGGACTATGGCTACACCTTC
TRBD2 - TRBJ2-5 TRBV30 CAWNRDRRTSGRARQETQYF TGTGCCTGGAACCGGGACAGAAGGACTAGCGGGAGGGCCCGCCAAGAGACCCAGTACTTC
- - TRBJ2-5 TRBV4-1 CASSQGSQALGTQYF TGCGCCAGCAGCCAAGGTTCGCAGGCTCTGGGGACCCAGTACTTC
- few TRBJ1-2 TRBV25-1 CASSDYSFGYTF TGTGCCAGCAGTGATTACAGCTTTGGCTACACCTTC
TRBD1 - TRBJ2-7 TRBV5-1 CASSLTRGNIPKQLREQYF TGCGCCAGCAGCTTGACCAGGGGGAATATCCCCAAACAGTTGCGGGAGCAGTACTTC
- once TRBJ2-6 TRBV28 CASSYSGHQDVLTF TGTGCCAGCAGTTATTCGGGACATCAGGACGTCCTGACTTTC
TRBD1 - TRBJ2-3 TRBV5-1 CASSFRQGKRADTQYF TGCGCCAGCAGCTTTAGACAGGGGAAAAGGGCAGATACGCAGTATTTT
- - TRBJ2-5 TRBV11-2 CASSLLSTPGVTQYF TGTGCCAGCAGCTTACTCTCAACCCCAGGGGTGACCCAGTACTTC
- - TRBJ1-5 TRBV12-2 CASRLAVGGQGLQPQHF TGTGCAAGTCGCTTAGCCGTAGGAGGACAGGGTTTACAGCCCCAGCATTTT
- - TRBJ2-5 TRBV5-6 CASTELRRRVEETQYF TGTGCCAGCACCGAACTCCGGCGGAGGGTAGAAGAGACCCAGTACTTC
TRBD1 - TRBJ1-1 TRBV29-1 CSVDRTGGTEAFF TGCAGCGTGGACCGGACAGGGGGCACTGAAGCTTTCTTT
TRBD1 - TRBJ2-1 TRBV28 CASSLLQGFEQFF TGTGCCAGCAGCCTACTACAGGGGTTTGAGCAGTTCTTC
TRBD2 - TRBJ2-1 TRBV11-2 CASSLLVSGGFYNEQFF TGTGCCAGCAGCTTGTTGGTGAGCGGGGGTTTTTACAATGAGCAGTTCTTC
TRBD1 - TRBJ2-2 TRBV5-1 CASSLGQGANTGELFF TGCGCCAGCAGCTTGGGGCAGGGGGCGAACACCGGGGAGCTGTTTTTT
- - TRBJ1-5 TRBV9 CASSRSGGGSNQPQHF TGTGCCAGCAGCCGCAGCGGGGGTGGTAGCAATCAGCCCCAGCATTTT
TRBD1 - TRBJ2-2 TRBV6-5 CASNIKGAGGELFF TGTGCCAGCAATATTAAGGGGGCAGGCGGGGAGCTGTTTTTT
TRBD1 once TRBJ1-1 TRBV19 CASSIAGQLNTEAFF TGTGCCAGTAGTATAGCGGGACAGCTGAACACTGAAGCTTTCTTT
- few TRBJ1-1 TRBV4-2 CASSQDENTVEAFF TGTGCCAGCAGCCAAGATGAGAATACCGTTGAAGCTTTCTTT
TRBD2 few TRBJ2-7 TRBV30 CAWSEGLAYEQYF TGTGCCTGGAGTGAGGGACTAGCCTACGAGCAGTACTTC
- - TRBJ2-2 TRBV5-1 CASSSREGGELFF TGCGCCAGCAGCTCCAGGGAAGGGGGGGAGCTGTTTTTT
TRBD1 - TRBJ1-1 TRBV6-5 CASRPDRGRAFF TGTGCCAGCAGGCCGGACAGGGGGCGAGCTTTCTTT
TRBD2 - TRBJ2-7 TRBV11-2 CASSLDIWTSGSKQYF TGTGCCAGCAGCTTAGATATATGGACTAGCGGGAGCAAGCAGTACTTC
- few TRBJ1-2 TRBV7-9 CASSQGTFNYGYTF TGTGCCAGCAGCCAGGGAACTTTTAACTATGGCTACACCTTC
- once TRBJ2-7 TRBV4-1 CASSQEVRAHEQYF TGCGCCAGCAGCCAAGAGGTGAGGGCCCACGAGCAGTACTTC
- - TRBJ2-4 TRBV19 CASSIGGGGKNIQYF TGTGCCAGTAGTATAGGGGGAGGGGGCAAAAACATTCAGTACTTC
- - TRBJ2-7 TRBV5-6 CASSIPRGGYEQYF TGTGCCAGCAGCATTCCGAGGGGAGGCTACGAGCAGTACTTC